These 30 T cell receptor beta chains originate from one sample sequenced in a study of T cells in Graves' hyperthyroidism and ophthalmopathy. The TCR beta CDR3 regions underwent amplification using RNA transcripts as the source. HTBI primers were used for first-round RT-PCR of the TCR CDR3. One entry per CDR3 protein results from TCRdb running MiXCR on the multiplex PCR reads. Of hundreds of thousands of distinct CDR3 sequences in the sample, 17% were seen once. The sample was blood. Source of these receptors: a woman aged 55-70 years with Graves' ophthalmopathy.

At least ten counts were recorded for this clonotype. The chain employs TRBV12-5 and TRBJ2-3, with 9 bases identical to TRBD1. The CDR3 length is 15 residues. V gave up 6 bases and J gave up 0 bases; unmatched junction bases: 4. Germline-derived CDR1 and CDR2 are LGHNT and FRNRAP. CDR3 coding DNA: TGTGCTAGTGGCTCCGGGACAGGGAGCACAGATACGCAGTATTTT. Its translation: CASGSGTGSTDTQYF.

The chain's CDR3 is CASSPPGQGWGTEAFF. The CDR3 DNA reads TGCGCCAGCAGCCCACCGGGACAGGGATGGGGCACTGAAGCTTTCTTT. The chain combines TRBV4-1 with TRBJ1-1; 9 nucleotides line up with TRBD1. J gave up 4 bases and V 4 bases, and 10 bases lay outside the gene matches. This CDR3 contains 16 residues. Germline CDR1 and CDR2: MGHRA and YSYEKL.

This clonotype was recorded at least ten times. V gene TRBV28 combines with J gene TRBJ2-7; D could derive from TRBD1 or TRBD2 (5 bases each). Trimming removed 6 bases at V and 6 bases at J, with 24 bases between. CDR1 MDHEN and CDR2 SYDVKM come from the germline V gene. The CDR3 has 16 residues. The CDR3 here is CASSPPGTGSTGEQYF. As DNA, the CDR3 is TGTGCCAGCAGCCCCCCCGGGACGGGAAGCACCGGCGAGCAGTACTTC.

The J gene is TRBJ1-6, the V gene TRBV4-2; 9 nucleotides line up with TRBD1. The CDR3 consists of 16 residues. J was trimmed by 8 bases and V by 4 bases; bases with no gene match: 9. Germline CDR1 and CDR2: LGHNA and YNFKEQ. CDR3 region: CASSLTGQGTDSPLHF. Written as DNA, the CDR3 is TGTGCCAGCAGCCTCACCGGACAGGGGACGGATTCACCCCTCCACTTT.

This clonotype was seen many times. J is TRBJ1-1 and V is TRBV28, with D possibly TRBD1 on 6 matching bases. The CDR3 length is 16 residues. Per the germline V gene, CDR1 is MDHEN and CDR2 is SYDVKM. Trimming left V 7 bases short and J 1 base short, with 19 bases between. The CDR3 protein is CASTWGRRLANTEAFF. The CDR3, as DNA: TGTGCCAGCACGTGGGGGCGCCGGCTGGCGAACACTGAAGCTTTCTTT. The entire variable domain, with the rest obtained from reference TRBV28 and TRBJ1-1, is as follows: DVKVTQSSRYLVKRTGEKVFLECVQDMDHENMFWYRQDPGLGLRLIYFSYDVKMKEKGDIPEGYSVSREKKERFSLILESASTNQTSMYLCASTWGRRLANTEAFFGQGTRLTVV.

The J gene is TRBJ1-6, the V gene TRBV9, with D uncertain. Trimming pared 0 bases from V and 8 bases from J, leaving 6 bases between. This CDR3 has 13 residues. From germline, CDR1 is SGDLS and CDR2 YYNGEE. In DNA form, the CDR3 reads TGTGCCAGCAGCGTAGGAGGGTATTCACCCCTCCACTTT. Its translation is CASSVGGYSPLHF.

This clonotype has ten or more counts. The V gene is TRBV3-1, the J gene TRBJ1-6; TRBD1 matches 9 bases. V lost 4 bases, J lost 10 bases, and 8 bases stayed unmatched. CDR3 length: 15 residues. Germline-derived CDR1 and CDR2 are LGHDT and YNNKEL (reference sequence). This chain's CDR3 is CASSPLGQGKSPLHF. CDR3 DNA: TGTGCCAGCAGCCCACTCGGACAGGGGAAATCACCCCTCCACTTT.

This clonotype was counted at least ten times. V usage is TRBV28 and J usage is TRBJ1-2, with a possible D match to TRBD1 (6 bases). This CDR3 has 13 residues. Trimming removed 7 bases at V and 7 bases at J, with 16 bases between. CDR1 and CDR2 from the germline V gene are MDHEN and SYDVKM. The CDR3 loop reads CASTVRGAFGYTF. The CDR3 DNA sequence: TGTGCCAGCACGGTCCGGGGGGCGTTTGGCTACACCTTC.

This clonotype was detected ten times or more. This chain connects TRBV2 to TRBJ2-5, with 7 bases aligning to TRBD2. V lost 3 bases to trimming and J lost 7 bases; unmatched junction nucleotides: 5. Germline-derived CDR1 and CDR2 are SNHLY and FYNNEI. The CDR3 is made up of 13 amino acids. CDR3: CASSDGRGWTQYF. The CDR3 DNA is TGTGCCAGCAGTGATGGGAGGGGTTGGACCCAGTACTTC.

The V call is TRBV9, the J call TRBJ1-4; D is unclear. The V gene's germline CDR1 is SGDLS and CDR2 YYNGEE. This CDR3 is built from 14 residues. The V end was cut by 4 bases, the J end by 4 bases, with 11 bases between. CDR3 sequence reads: CASSRSFYNEKLFF. CDR3 in DNA: TGTGCCAGCAGCCGATCCTTTTATAATGAAAAACTGTTTTTT.

This clonotype has at least ten counts. The chain uses TRBV27 and TRBJ2-1, with 13 bases that match TRBD2. This CDR3 is 18 amino acids long. Germline V gene sequence: CDR1 MNHEY, CDR2 SMNVEV (reference sequence). The trim removed 4 bases at V and 3 bases at J, leaving 9 bases unmatched. CDR3 residues: CASSSQGGLAGLYNEQFF. The CDR3 region has the DNA TGTGCCAGCAGTTCACAGGGGGGACTAGCGGGACTCTACAATGAGCAGTTCTTC.

In its sample, this clonotype was seen a few times. The gene calls are TRBV5-1 and TRBJ1-2, with a possible D match to TRBD1 (5 bases). Germline CDR1 reads SGHRS; CDR2 reads YFSETQ. The CDR3 is 11 residues long. V lost 6 bases and J lost 6, with 9 bases in between. CDR3 DNA: TGCGCCAGCACTCAGGGCCATGGCTACACCTTC. Its protein is CASTQGHGYTF.

This clonotype was counted ten times or more. This chain connects TRBV4-3 to TRBJ2-5, with 8 bases that match TRBD2. V shed 2 bases, J shed 3 bases, and the junction held 5 bases outside the gene matches. The CDR3 length is 15 residues. Germline V gene lookup returns CDR1 LGHNA and CDR2 YSLEER. The CDR3 region is CASSQTVTSEETQYF. The CDR3, as DNA: TGCGCCAGCAGCCAAACCGTGACTAGCGAAGAGACCCAGTACTTC.

This clonotype was observed a single time. This may be a read error: a much more frequent sequence differs by one nucleotide. V gene TRBV20-1 combines with J gene TRBJ1-1; maybe TRBD1 (6 bases). Germline CDR1 DFQATT, CDR2 SNEGSKA (reference sequence). V gave up 0 bases and J gave up 13 bases, with 21 bases separating them. The CDR3 extends over 14 amino acids. CDR3 sequence: CSARDRGGARAVFF. The CDR3 DNA reads TGCAGTGCTAGAGATCGAGGGGGGGCAAGGGCAGTTTTCTTT.

In its sample, this clonotype was seen many times. V gene TRBV28 combines with J gene TRBJ2-7; 8 bases match TRBD1. Germline trimming cut 6 bases from V and 3 bases from J; bases unmatched to any gene: 13. The germline CDR1 and CDR2 sequences are MDHEN and SYDVKM. The CDR3 contains 16 residues. CDR3 in amino acids: CASSLRTGTGFYEQYF. The CDR3 DNA is TGTGCCAGCAGCTTGAGGACCGGGACAGGATTCTACGAGCAGTACTTC.

The chain carries TRBV7-2 and TRBJ2-3, with TRBD2 matching 11 bases. CDR1 SGHTA and CDR2 FQGNSA come from the germline V gene. This CDR3 comprises 17 residues. V lost 9 bases, J lost 2 bases, and 13 bases stayed unmatched. The CDR3: CASSPSGRRIITDTQYF. The CDR3 DNA reads as TGTGCCAGTAGTCCTAGCGGGAGGCGGATAATCACAGATACGCAGTATTTT.

J is TRBJ1-5 and V is TRBV10-3, with D possibly matching TRBD1 (5 bases). Germline CDR1 is ENHRY and CDR2 is SYGVKD. Trimming took 8 bases from V and 4 from J, leaving 12 bases between them. The CDR3 loop spans 13 amino acids. The CDR3 nucleotides are TGTGCCATCGGGGCAGGCACAAATCAGCCCCAGCATTTT. This encodes CAIGAGTNQPQHF.

There are many counts of this clonotype. This chain uses TRBV6-1 with TRBJ2-5; D could derive from TRBD1 or TRBD2 (5 bases each). The CDR3 totals 15 residues. Trimming cost V 6 bases and J 2 bases, with 16 bases left between them. CDR1 and CDR2 from the germline V gene are MNHNS and SASEGT. The CDR3 reads CASRRLGTVQETQYF. In DNA form, the CDR3 reads TGTGCCAGCAGAAGACTTGGGACGGTGCAAGAGACCCAGTACTTC.

This clonotype has at least ten counts. This chain's CDR3 is CASSYAITYEQYF. The DNA of the CDR3 is TGTGCCAGCAGTTACGCAATAACATACGAGCAGTACTTC. The genes are TRBV6-6 and TRBJ2-7; D not resolved. CDR1 is MNHNY and CDR2 is SVGAGI in the germline V gene (reference sequence). Deletions cut 2 bases from V and 4 bases from J, with 9 bases between. There are 13 residues in the CDR3.

This clonotype was counted at least ten times. CDR3 region: CASSATDTQYF. The CDR3 DNA is TGTGCCAGCAGCGCGACAGATACGCAGTATTTT. The chain carries TRBV9 and TRBJ2-3; D not certain. The CDR3 spans 11 residues. In germline, CDR1 is SGDLS, CDR2 YYNGEE. V dropped 3 bases and J dropped 3 bases, with 2 bases sitting between them.

The rearrangement joins TRBV11-3 to TRBJ2-5, with 10 bases identical to TRBD2. J lost 5 bases, V lost 7 bases, and 10 bases had no gene match. The CDR3 has 15 amino acids. Germline CDR1 and CDR2: SGHNT and YENEEA. The CDR3 nucleotides read TGTGCCAGCACCCCCGGTAGCGGGAGGAAGGAGACCCAGTACTTC. Its protein product is CASTPGSGRKETQYF.

This clonotype was picked up many times. The rearrangement links TRBV7-2 to TRBJ2-3, with no clear D. Germline CDR1 and CDR2: SGHTA and FQGNSA. This CDR3 is 16 amino acids long. Trimming shortened V by 5 bases and J by 6 bases, and 21 bases separated the two germline ends. CDR3 DNA sequence: TGTGCCAGCAGCCCGAGCTACCCAAACGGTAGGGATACGCAGTATTTT. Translating gives CASSPSYPNGRDTQYF.

The sample holds many counts of this clonotype. The chain links TRBV18 to TRBJ1-1; D not resolved. This CDR3 has 13 amino acids. In germline, CDR1 is KGHSH, CDR2 LQKENI. The V end was cut by 1 base, the J end by 11 bases, with 14 bases between. The CDR3 loop is CASSPRAQPLAFF. The CDR3 coding sequence is TGTGCCAGCTCACCACGGGCCCAACCCCTCGCTTTCTTT.

This clonotype was seen at least ten times. CDR3 protein: CASRRVGWEDGELFF. As DNA, the CDR3 is TGTGCCAGCAGGCGAGTAGGATGGGAAGACGGGGAGCTGTTTTTT. The rearrangement links TRBV7-2 to TRBJ2-2; D unclear. Between the trimmed V and J ends, which lost 6 bases and 7 bases, there was a span of 18 bases. The CDR3 is 15 residues long. CDR1 and CDR2 from the germline V gene are SGHTA and FQGNSA.

This clonotype was counted many times. The chain links TRBV7-8 to TRBJ2-7; TRBD1 might be the D (6 bases). The germline V and J ends were trimmed by 5 bases and 4 bases, with 9 bases remaining between them. CDR3 size: 12 residues. The V gene's germline CDR1 is SGHVS and CDR2 FQNEAQ. The CDR3 nucleotides read TGTGCCAGCAGCACCAGGGGATACGAGCAGTACTTC. Amino acid sequence: CASSTRGYEQYF. Based on the CDR3 plus reference TRBV7-8 and TRBJ2-7, the full variable domain is GAGVSQSPRYKVAKRGQDVALRCDPISGHVSLFWYQQALGQGPEFLTYFQNEAQLDKSGLPSDRFFAERPEGSVSTLKIQRTQQEDSAVYLCASSTRGYEQYFGPGTRLTVT.

This clonotype was seen ten or more times. The chain is built from TRBV7-9 and TRBJ2-7; possible D gene TRBD2, 5 bases. CDR3 length: 14 residues. The germline V gene has CDR1 SEHNR and CDR2 FQNEAQ (reference sequence). V lost 5 bases to trimming and J lost 3 bases, with 14 bases between them. The CDR3 nucleotides read TGTGCCAGCAGCCTAGGCGGGCAACTCTACGAGCAGTACTTC. Amino acids: CASSLGGQLYEQYF.

The chain combines TRBV20-1 with TRBJ1-1; D may be TRBD1 (5 bases). Between the trimmed V and J ends, which lost 4 bases and 6 bases, there was a span of 12 bases. Germline values: CDR1 DFQATT, CDR2 SNEGSKA (reference sequence). The CDR3 has 12 amino acids. The CDR3, as DNA: TGCAGTGCTAAAGCCGGGGGAGCTGAAGCTTTCTTT. It specifies CSAKAGGAEAFF.

This clonotype was found many times. The rearrangement joins TRBV7-8 to TRBJ1-1; 7 bases align to TRBD1. Germline-derived CDR1 and CDR2 are SGHVS and FQNEAQ. The V gene end was trimmed by 5 bases and the J gene end by 0 bases; junction bases not matched to a gene: 3. This CDR3 contains 14 residues. CDR3: CASSTGQLNTEAFF. The DNA for the CDR3 is TGTGCCAGCAGCACGGGACAGTTGAACACTGAAGCTTTCTTT.

This clonotype showed up just a few times. The chain recombines TRBV20-1 with TRBJ2-1, with D possibly matching TRBD1 (5 bases). This CDR3 spans 14 amino acids. Trimming removed 3 bases at V and 8 bases at J, with 17 bases between. CDR1 and CDR2 from the germline V gene are DFQATT and SNEGSKA (reference sequence). The CDR3 DNA reads TGCAGTGCTAGGGGGCCCATCGGAGTGGATGAGCAGTTCTTC. As protein: CSARGPIGVDEQFF.

This clonotype was counted at least ten times. V gene TRBV5-5 combines with J gene TRBJ2-3; no definite D call. The CDR3 sequence is 12 residues long. The ends were cut back, 2 bases at V and 5 bases at J, with 6 bases in the middle. CDR1 and CDR2 (germline): SGHKS, YYEKEE (reference sequence). CDR3 protein: CASSFDVDTQYF. For the CDR3, the DNA is TGTGCCAGCAGCTTCGATGTAGATACGCAGTATTTT.